The 7 T cell receptor beta chains reported below all come from one sample, sequenced in a study of blood T cells in healthy people across ages. With a J-beta primer mix and a sample-barcoded 5' primer, a second PCR ran about 6 to 11 cycles. TCRdb reanalysed the 5' RACE reads using MiXCR and keeps one entry per CDR3 protein. The data contain about a million distinct CDR3 sequences, roughly 52% of them singletons. The sample taken for sequencing was blood. These receptor sequences come from a man aged 30-40 years in good health.

There are a few counts of this clonotype. The chain uses TRBV4-1 and TRBJ2-5; 8 bases map to TRBD1. The DNA end is a closer match to TRBJ2-7, so the J assignment may be wrong. Germline V lookup: CDR1 MGHRA, CDR2 YSYEKL. The CDR3 length is 14 residues. The CDR3 sequence is CASSQDHRGSEQYF. The DNA of the CDR3 is TGCGCCAGCAGCCAAGACCACAGGGGGAGCGAGCAGTACTTC.

V and J are TRBV20-1 and TRBJ2-6; TRBD1 matches 7 bases. The junction had 6 bases not matched to a gene; V was cut back by 1 base and J by 0 bases. The CDR3 spans 17 residues. CDR1 is DFQATT, CDR2 SNEGSKA, per germline (reference sequence). The CDR3 reads CSARGQGRDSGANVLTF. The CDR3 DNA reads as TGCAGTGCTAGAGGACAGGGACGGGACTCTGGGGCCAACGTCCTGACTTTC.

This sequence joins TRBV7-3 and TRBJ2-1; TRBD2 matches at 11 bases. The CDR3 sequence is 15 residues long. The V gene's germline CDR1 is SGHTA and CDR2 FQGTGA. The V segment lost 5 bases and the J segment 8 bases; nucleotides outside the gene matches: 8. The CDR3 coding sequence is TGTGCCAGCAGCGTTAGCGGGGGGGGCCTATATGAGCAGTTCTTC. It encodes CASSVSGGGLYEQFF. Full variable domain (outside the CDR3, taken from reference TRBV7-3 and TRBJ2-1): GAGVSQTPSNKVTEKGKYVELRCDPISGHTALYWYRQSLGQGPEFLIYFQGTGAADDSGLPNDRFFAVRPEGSVSTLKIQRTERGDSAVYLCASSVSGGGLYEQFFGPGTRLTVL.

The chain has TRBV7-2 and TRBJ2-5; 12 bases fit TRBD1. CDR1 is SGHTA and CDR2 is FQGNSA in the germline V gene. The CDR3 is made up of 17 amino acids. V lost 6 bases and J lost 4; bases outside the gene matches: 12. The CDR3 DNA sequence: TGTGCCAGCAGTTATTCGGGACAGGGGGCACCGCGAGAGACCCAGTACTTC. As protein: CASSYSGQGAPRETQYF.

The V gene is TRBV10-3, the J gene TRBJ2-7; D possibly matches TRBD1 or TRBD2 (5 bases each). V lost 10 bases to trimming and J lost 3 bases, with 13 bases between them. Germline assignment: CDR1 ENHRY and CDR2 SYGVKD. This CDR3 contains 12 residues. The CDR3 spells CATRGRLYEQYF. DNA of the CDR3: TGTGCCACCCGGGGACGGCTCTACGAGCAGTACTTC.

The chain is built from TRBV15 and TRBJ2-7; D is ambiguous. Germline V lookup: CDR1 LNHNV, CDR2 YYDKDF (reference sequence). The CDR3 extends over 15 amino acids. The germline V and J ends were trimmed by 5 bases and 2 bases, with 16 bases remaining between them. The CDR3 sequence is CATSASSVLTYEQYF. CDR3 bases: TGTGCCACCAGCGCCTCCTCGGTCCTAACCTACGAGCAGTACTTC.

A word on this clonotype: A much larger clonotype is one base distant, so this may be a read error. J is TRBJ2-1 and V is TRBV28, with TRBD2 matching 7 bases. The J call may be in error: the DNA end matches TRBJ2-7 better. Germline values: CDR1 MDHEN, CDR2 SYDVKM. The CDR3 is 15 amino acids. The CDR3 protein is CASSVTGGAYNEQYF. CDR3 in DNA: TGTGCCAGCAGTGTGACGGGGGGAGCCTACAATGAGCAGTACTTC.